A single sample is the source of the 19 T cell receptor beta chains below, sequenced in a study of blood T cell repertoires in COVID-19. Generated by immunoSEQ multiplex PCR, the TCRdb table keeps only in-frame clones and is missing some. The sample has about 190,000 clones, under 80% seen once; the top ten hold approximately 13%. The material sequenced was peripheral blood. The receptors were sampled from a man aged 45-60 years who had recovered from COVID-19.

The gene calls are TRBV7-6 and TRBJ2-5; TRBD1 might be the D (6 bases). CDR1 SGHVS and CDR2 FNYEAQ come from the germline V gene. The germline V and J ends were trimmed by 5 bases and 5 bases, with 18 bases remaining between them. This CDR3 region has 15 residues. The CDR3 DNA reads TGTGCCAGCAGCCCCGATCCGGGACATTGGGAGACCCAGTACTTC. Amino acid sequence: CASSPDPGHWETQYF.

The genes are TRBV30 and TRBJ1-2, with D perhaps matching TRBD1 (6 bases). The V and J ends lost 3 bases and 3 bases respectively, with 14 bases between them. This CDR3 has 14 residues. Germline V CDR1 and CDR2: GTSNPN, SVGIG (reference sequence). DNA of the CDR3: TGTGCCTGGAGCCGACCCTGGACAGACTATGGCTACACCTTC. The encoded protein is CAWSRPWTDYGYTF.

The V gene is TRBV5-1, the J gene TRBJ2-3; weak D call: TRBD1 (6 bases). V was shortened by 2 bases and J by 4 bases, with 11 bases between the two germline ends. CDR1 and CDR2 (germline): SGHRS, YFSETQ. The length of the CDR3 is 14 residues. The CDR3: CASSFQGLADTQYF. CDR3 bases: TGCGCCAGCAGCTTTCAGGGGCTTGCAGATACGCAGTATTTT.

The chain uses TRBV19 and TRBJ2-1, with D uncertain. V was cut by 3 bases and J by 8 bases, with 14 bases left in between. CDR1 and CDR2 (germline): LNHDA, SQIVND (reference sequence). The CDR3 runs 14 residues. The CDR3 reads CASSIILGIYEQFF. The CDR3 DNA is TGTGCCAGTAGTATTATATTGGGCATATATGAGCAGTTCTTC. Variable domain in full (rest from reference TRBV19 and TRBJ2-1): DGGITQSPKYLFRKEGQNVTLSCEQNLNHDAMYWYRQDPGQGLRLIYYSQIVNDFQKGDIAEGYSVSREKKESFPLTVTSAQKNPTAFYLCASSIILGIYEQFFGPGTRLTVL.

The chain combines TRBV11-1 with TRBJ1-1; 8 positions agree with TRBD1. This CDR3 spans 13 amino acids. V shed 5 bases and J 5 bases; nucleotides not matched to a gene: 4. Germline loops: CDR1 SGHAT, CDR2 FQDESV (reference sequence). The CDR3 is CASSPDRDTEAFF. The CDR3 coding sequence is TGTGCCAGCAGCCCGGACAGGGATACTGAAGCTTTCTTT.

The V call is TRBV5-1, the J call TRBJ2-1, with D possibly TRBD1 on 6 matching bases. Germline values: CDR1 SGHRS, CDR2 YFSETQ. The ends were cut back, 2 bases at V and 7 bases at J, with 10 bases in the middle. This CDR3 region has 13 residues. The chain's CDR3 is CASSLQGLNEQFF. The CDR3 nucleotides read TGCGCCAGCAGCTTACAGGGTTTAAATGAGCAGTTCTTC.

The sample holds a few counts of this clone. This chain connects TRBV7-8 to TRBJ2-1, with D perhaps matching TRBD1 (6 bases). Per the germline V gene, CDR1 is SGHVS and CDR2 is FQNEAQ. Trimming shortened V by 5 bases and J by 6 bases, and 17 bases separated the two germline ends. The CDR3 has 15 amino acids. CDR3 DNA sequence: TGTGCCAGCAGCCCACCCATTCGAGGGGGCAATGAGCAGTTCTTC. This encodes CASSPPIRGGNEQFF. Filled out from reference TRBV7-8 and TRBJ2-1, the complete variable domain reads GAGVSQSPRYKVAKRGQDVALRCDPISGHVSLFWYQQALGQGPEFLTYFQNEAQLDKSGLPSDRFFAERPEGSVSTLKIQRTQQEDSAVYLCASSPPIRGGNEQFFGPGTRLTVL.

The V gene is TRBV7-3, the J gene TRBJ2-7; maybe TRBD1 (6 bases). The CDR3 contains 15 residues. V was shortened by 2 bases and J by 0 bases, with 11 bases between the two germline ends. CDR1 and CDR2 from the germline V gene are SGHTA and FQGTGA. The CDR3 region is CASSLATGSSYEQYF. CDR3 DNA sequence: TGTGCCAGCAGCTTAGCGACAGGATCCTCCTACGAGCAGTACTTC.

This clone turned up a few times. The rearrangement joins TRBV19 to TRBJ1-5; D may be TRBD1 (5 bases). The CDR3 totals 14 residues. Between the trimmed V and J ends, which lost 4 bases and 6 bases, there was a span of 13 bases. Germline V gene sequence: CDR1 LNHDA, CDR2 SQIVND (reference sequence). CDR3 DNA: TGTGCCAGTAGTACGTCGGGGGAGGGTCAGCCCCAGCATTTT. It specifies CASSTSGEGQPQHF.

To note about this clone: At one of its ends the junction is not consistent with the germline gene, which may arise from a read error. The chain uses TRBV28 and TRBJ2-7; 9 positions agree with TRBD2. Germline CDR1 reads MDHEN; CDR2 reads SYDVKM. This CDR3 has 14 amino acids. CDR3 amino acids: CATSSGSISYEQYF. CDR3 DNA sequence: TGTGCCACCAGTAGCGGGAGTATTTCCTACGAGCAGTACTTC.

The gene calls are TRBV7-9 and TRBJ1-2; a possible D gene is TRBD1 (6 bases). Germline CDR1 is SEHNR and CDR2 is FQNEAQ (reference sequence). Trimming stripped 1 base from V and 7 bases from J, with 13 bases between. The CDR3 totals 14 residues. CDR3 residues: CASSLELQGLGYTF. The CDR3 DNA sequence: TGTGCCAGCAGCTTAGAACTACAGGGCCTTGGCTACACCTTC.

The rearrangement joins TRBV28 to TRBJ2-7, with D uncertain. V was cut by 4 bases and J by 0 bases, with 7 bases left in between. Germline-derived CDR1 and CDR2 are MDHEN and SYDVKM. This CDR3 is built from 13 residues. Here the CDR3 DNA reads TGTGCCAGCAGTTCCTCCCCCTCCTACGAGCAGTACTTC. This codes for CASSSSPSYEQYF.

The genes are TRBV4-2 and TRBJ2-5; the match to TRBD2 covers 11 bases. The CDR3 spans 17 residues. V shed 2 bases, J shed 4 bases, and the junction held 9 bases outside the gene matches. CDR1 and CDR2 (germline): LGHNA, YNFKEQ. The CDR3 reads CASSQSTSGRGSETQYF. In DNA, the CDR3 is TGTGCCAGCAGCCAATCAACTAGCGGGAGAGGTTCAGAGACCCAGTACTTC.

V gene TRBV20-1 combines with J gene TRBJ2-7; D may be TRBD2 (6 bases). V shed 7 bases and J shed 4 bases, with 11 bases lying between them. Germline assignment: CDR1 DFQATT and CDR2 SNEGSKA (reference sequence). The CDR3 covers 11 residues. The CDR3 sequence is CSVLSGYEQYF. The CDR3, as DNA: TGCAGTGTGCTGAGCGGGTACGAGCAGTACTTC.

The chain carries TRBV29-1 and TRBJ2-1; perhaps TRBD1 as D (5 bases). The length of the CDR3 is 13 residues. The germline V gene has CDR1 SQVTM and CDR2 ANQGSEA. Trimming removed 7 bases at V and 0 bases at J, with 10 bases between. Here the CDR3 DNA reads TGCAGCGGAGGACATAGCTCCTACAATGAGCAGTTCTTC. It translates to CSGGHSSYNEQFF.

The gene calls are TRBV9 and TRBJ2-7; D may be TRBD2 (5 bases). The length of the CDR3 is 16 residues. CDR1 and CDR2 from the germline V gene are SGDLS and YYNGEE. Trimming took 1 base from V and 6 from J, leaving 20 bases between them. As DNA, the CDR3 is TGTGCCAGCAGCGTAAGCCCCACTAGAGCTGCAGGCGAGCAGTACTTC. Translation: CASSVSPTRAAGEQYF.

The V call is TRBV7-9, the J call TRBJ2-5, with D possibly being TRBD1 (5 bases). Germline V gene sequence: CDR1 SEHNR, CDR2 FQNEAQ (reference sequence). The CDR3 is 16 amino acids. Trimming stripped 8 bases from V and 1 base from J, with 20 bases between. CDR3 region: CASAPGISNFQETQYF. CDR3 coding DNA: TGTGCCAGCGCCCCAGGGATATCAAATTTCCAAGAGACCCAGTACTTC.

This rearrangement joins TRBV7-9 to TRBJ2-7; D gene uncertain. The V and J ends lost 2 bases and 3 bases respectively, with 5 bases between them. The germline CDR1 and CDR2 sequences are SEHNR and FQNEAQ (reference sequence). The CDR3 is 12 residues long. The CDR3 loop is CASSLTNYEQYF. In nucleotides, the CDR3 is TGTGCCAGCAGCTTAACAAACTACGAGCAGTACTTC.

This chain uses TRBV6-2 or TRBV6-3 with TRBJ2-5; no firm D call. Deletions cut 1 base from V and 5 bases from J, with 11 bases between. The length of the CDR3 is 14 residues. The germline V gene encodes CDR1 MNHEY and CDR2 SVGEGT. This CDR3 is CASSYYSSEETQYF. DNA for the CDR3: TGTGCCAGCAGTTACTACTCGTCCGAGGAGACCCAGTACTTC.